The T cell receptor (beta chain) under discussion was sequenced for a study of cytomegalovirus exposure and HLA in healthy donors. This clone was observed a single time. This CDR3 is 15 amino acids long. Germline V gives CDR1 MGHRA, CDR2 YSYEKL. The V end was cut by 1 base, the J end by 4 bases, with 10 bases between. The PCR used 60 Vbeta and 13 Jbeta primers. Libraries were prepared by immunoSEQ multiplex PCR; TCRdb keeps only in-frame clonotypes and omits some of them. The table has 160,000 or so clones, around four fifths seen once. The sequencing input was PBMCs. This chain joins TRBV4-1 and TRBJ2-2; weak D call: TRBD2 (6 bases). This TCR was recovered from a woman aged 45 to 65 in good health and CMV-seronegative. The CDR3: CASSQVGLPTGELFF. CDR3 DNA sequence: TGCGCCAGCAGCCAAGTGGGACTTCCCACCGGGGAGCTGTTTTTT.